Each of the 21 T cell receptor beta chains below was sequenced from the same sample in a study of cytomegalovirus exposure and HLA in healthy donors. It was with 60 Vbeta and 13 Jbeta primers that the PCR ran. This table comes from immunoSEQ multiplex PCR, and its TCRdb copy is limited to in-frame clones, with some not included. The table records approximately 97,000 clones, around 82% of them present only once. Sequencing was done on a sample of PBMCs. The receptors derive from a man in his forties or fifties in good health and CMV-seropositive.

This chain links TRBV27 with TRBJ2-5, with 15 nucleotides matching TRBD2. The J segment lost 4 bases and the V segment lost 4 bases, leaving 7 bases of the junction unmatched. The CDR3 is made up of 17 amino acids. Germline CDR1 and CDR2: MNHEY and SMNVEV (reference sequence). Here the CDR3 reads CASSSLGLAGGGETQYF. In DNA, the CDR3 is TGTGCCAGCAGTTCCTTAGGACTAGCGGGAGGGGGAGAGACCCAGTACTTC.

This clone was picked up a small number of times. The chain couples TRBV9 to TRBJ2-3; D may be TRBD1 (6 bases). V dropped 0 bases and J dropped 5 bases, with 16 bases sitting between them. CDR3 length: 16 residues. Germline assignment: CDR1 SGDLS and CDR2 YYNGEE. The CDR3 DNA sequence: TGTGCCAGCAGCGTAGAGGCCAGGGGATATGAAGATACGCAGTATTTT. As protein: CASSVEARGYEDTQYF.

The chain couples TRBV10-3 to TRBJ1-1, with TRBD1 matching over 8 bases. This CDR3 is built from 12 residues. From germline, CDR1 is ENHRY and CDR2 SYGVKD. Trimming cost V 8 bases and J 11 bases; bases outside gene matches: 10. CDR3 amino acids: CAIAQGETGAFF. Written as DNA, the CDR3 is TGTGCCATCGCACAGGGGGAAACCGGGGCTTTCTTT.

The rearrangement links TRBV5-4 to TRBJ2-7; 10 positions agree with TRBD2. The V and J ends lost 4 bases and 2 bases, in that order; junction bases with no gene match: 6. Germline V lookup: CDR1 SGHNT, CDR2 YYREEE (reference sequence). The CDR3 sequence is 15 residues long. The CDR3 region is CASSRGSGRAYEQYF. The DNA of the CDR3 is TGTGCCAGCAGCCGTGGGAGCGGGAGGGCCTACGAGCAGTACTTC. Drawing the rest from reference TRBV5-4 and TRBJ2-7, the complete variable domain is ETGVTQSPTHLIKTRGQQVTLRCSSQSGHNTVSWYQQALGQGPQFIFQYYREEENGRGNFPPRFSGLQFPNYSSELNVNALELDDSALYLCASSRGSGRAYEQYFGPGTRLTVT.

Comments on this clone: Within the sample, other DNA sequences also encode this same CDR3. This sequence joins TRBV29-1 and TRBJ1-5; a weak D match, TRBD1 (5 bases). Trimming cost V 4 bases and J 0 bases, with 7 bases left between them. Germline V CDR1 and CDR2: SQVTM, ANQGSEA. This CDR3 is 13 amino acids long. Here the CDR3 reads CSVARGSNQPQHF. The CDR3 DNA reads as TGCAGCGTTGCAAGGGGTAGCAATCAGCCCCAGCATTTT.

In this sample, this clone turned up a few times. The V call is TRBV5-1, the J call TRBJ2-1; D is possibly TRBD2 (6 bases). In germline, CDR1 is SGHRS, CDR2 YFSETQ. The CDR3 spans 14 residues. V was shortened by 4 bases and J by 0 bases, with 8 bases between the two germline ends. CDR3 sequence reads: CASSGGSSYNEQFF. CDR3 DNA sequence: TGCGCCAGCAGCGGGGGGAGCTCCTACAATGAGCAGTTCTTC.

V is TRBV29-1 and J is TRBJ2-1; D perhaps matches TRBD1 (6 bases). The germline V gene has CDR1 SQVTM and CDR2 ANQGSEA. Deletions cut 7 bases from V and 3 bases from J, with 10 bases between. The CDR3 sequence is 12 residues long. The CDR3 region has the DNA TGCAGCGGAACAGGGAACTACAATGAGCAGTTCTTC. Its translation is CSGTGNYNEQFF.

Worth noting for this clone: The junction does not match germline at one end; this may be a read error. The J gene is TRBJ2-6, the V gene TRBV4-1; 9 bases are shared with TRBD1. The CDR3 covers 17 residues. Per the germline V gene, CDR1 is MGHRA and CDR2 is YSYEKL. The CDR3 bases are TGCGCCAGCAGCCAAGATGGGACAGGGTCTGGGGCCAACGGCCTGACTTTC. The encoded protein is CASSQDGTGSGANGLTF.

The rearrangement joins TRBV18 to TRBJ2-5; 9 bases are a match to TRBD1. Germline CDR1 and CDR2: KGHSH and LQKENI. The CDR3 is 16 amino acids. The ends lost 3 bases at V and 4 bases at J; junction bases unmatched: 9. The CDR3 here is CASSPRTGEALETQYF. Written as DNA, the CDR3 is TGTGCCAGCTCACCCCGGACAGGGGAGGCCCTAGAGACCCAGTACTTC. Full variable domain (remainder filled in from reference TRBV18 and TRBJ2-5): NAGVMQNPRHLVRRRGQEARLRCSPMKGHSHVYWYRQLPEEGLKFMVYLQKENIIDESGMPKERFSAEFPKEGPSILRIQQVVRGDSAAYFCASSPRTGEALETQYFGPGTRLLVL.

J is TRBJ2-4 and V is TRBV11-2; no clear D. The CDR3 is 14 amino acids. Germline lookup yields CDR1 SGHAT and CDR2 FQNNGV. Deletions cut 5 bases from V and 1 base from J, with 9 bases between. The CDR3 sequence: CASSIRAAKNIQYF. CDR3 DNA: TGTGCCAGCAGCATACGCGCGGCCAAAAACATTCAGTACTTC. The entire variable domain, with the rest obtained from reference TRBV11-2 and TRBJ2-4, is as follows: EAGVAQSPRYKIIEKRQSVAFWCNPISGHATLYWYQQILGQGPKLLIQFQNNGVVDDSQLPKDRFSAERLKGVDSTLKIQPAKLEDSAVYLCASSIRAAKNIQYFGAGTRLSVL.

In DNA, the CDR3 is TGTGCCAGCAGTTCCTGGACAGGGGACAATGAAAAACTGTTTTTT. This gives the protein CASSSWTGDNEKLFF. The gene calls are TRBV7-8 and TRBJ1-4; TRBD1 matches 9 bases. V shed 6 bases, J shed 5 bases, and the junction held 7 bases outside the gene matches. Germline CDR1 reads SGHVS; CDR2 reads FQNEAQ. The CDR3 consists of 15 residues.

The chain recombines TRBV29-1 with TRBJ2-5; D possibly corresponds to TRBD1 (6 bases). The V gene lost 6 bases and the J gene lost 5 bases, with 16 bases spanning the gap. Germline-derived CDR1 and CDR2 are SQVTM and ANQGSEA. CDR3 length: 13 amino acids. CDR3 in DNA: TGCAGCGTCGCAGGGGTTTTGGGGGAGACCCAGTACTTC. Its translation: CSVAGVLGETQYF.

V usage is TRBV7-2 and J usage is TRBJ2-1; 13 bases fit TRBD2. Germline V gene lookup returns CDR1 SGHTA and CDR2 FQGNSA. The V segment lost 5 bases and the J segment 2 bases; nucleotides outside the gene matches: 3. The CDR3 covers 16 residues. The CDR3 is CASSGLAGVAYNEQFF. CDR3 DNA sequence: TGTGCCAGCAGCGGACTAGCGGGGGTAGCCTACAATGAGCAGTTCTTC.

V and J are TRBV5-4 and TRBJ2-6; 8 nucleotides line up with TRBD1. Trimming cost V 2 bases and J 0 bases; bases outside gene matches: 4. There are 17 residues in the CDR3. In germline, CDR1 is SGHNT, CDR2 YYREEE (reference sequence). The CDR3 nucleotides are TGTGCCAGCAGCTTCGGGACAGGAGTCTCTGGGGCCAACGTCCTGACTTTC. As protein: CASSFGTGVSGANVLTF. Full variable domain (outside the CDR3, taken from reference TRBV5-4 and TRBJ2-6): ETGVTQSPTHLIKTRGQQVTLRCSSQSGHNTVSWYQQALGQGPQFIFQYYREEENGRGNFPPRFSGLQFPNYSSELNVNALELDDSALYLCASSFGTGVSGANVLTFGAGSRLTVL.

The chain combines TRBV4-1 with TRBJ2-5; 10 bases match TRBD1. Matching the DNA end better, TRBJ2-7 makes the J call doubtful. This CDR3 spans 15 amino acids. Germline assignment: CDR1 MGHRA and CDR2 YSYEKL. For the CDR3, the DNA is TGCGCCAGCAGCCAGACGGACAGGGGGACTTACGAGCAGTACTTC. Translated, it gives CASSQTDRGTYEQYF.

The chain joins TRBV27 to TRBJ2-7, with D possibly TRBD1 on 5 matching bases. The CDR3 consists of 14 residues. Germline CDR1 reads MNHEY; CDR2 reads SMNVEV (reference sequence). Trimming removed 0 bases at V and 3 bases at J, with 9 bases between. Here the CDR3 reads CASSLSPGHYEQYF. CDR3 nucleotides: TGTGCCAGCAGTTTATCTCCAGGGCACTACGAGCAGTACTTC.

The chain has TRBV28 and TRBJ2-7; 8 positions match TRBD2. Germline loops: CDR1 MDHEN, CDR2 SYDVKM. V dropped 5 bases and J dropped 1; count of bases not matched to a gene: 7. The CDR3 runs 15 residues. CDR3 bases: TGTGCCAGCAGTACCCCTGCTAGCGGGTCCTACGAGCAGTACTTC. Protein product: CASSTPASGSYEQYF.

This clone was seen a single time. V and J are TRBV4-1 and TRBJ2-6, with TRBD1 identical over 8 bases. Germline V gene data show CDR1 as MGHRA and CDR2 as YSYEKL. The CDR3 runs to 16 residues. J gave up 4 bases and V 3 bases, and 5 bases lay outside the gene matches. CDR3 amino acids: CASSQATGAGANVLTF. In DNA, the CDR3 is TGCGCCAGCAGCCAGGCGACAGGGGCAGGGGCCAACGTCCTGACTTTC.

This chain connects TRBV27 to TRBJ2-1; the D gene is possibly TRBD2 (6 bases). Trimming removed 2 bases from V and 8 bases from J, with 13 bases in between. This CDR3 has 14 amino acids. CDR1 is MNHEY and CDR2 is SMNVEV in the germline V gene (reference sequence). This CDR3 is CASSLRGGAHEQFF. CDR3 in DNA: TGTGCCAGCAGTTTAAGGGGCGGGGCCCATGAGCAGTTCTTC.

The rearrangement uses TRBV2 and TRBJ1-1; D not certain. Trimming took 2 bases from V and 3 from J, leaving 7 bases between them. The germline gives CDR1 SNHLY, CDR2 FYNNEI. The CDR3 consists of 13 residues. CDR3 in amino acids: CASSETRYTEAFF. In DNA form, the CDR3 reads TGTGCCAGCAGTGAAACACGTTACACTGAAGCTTTCTTT.

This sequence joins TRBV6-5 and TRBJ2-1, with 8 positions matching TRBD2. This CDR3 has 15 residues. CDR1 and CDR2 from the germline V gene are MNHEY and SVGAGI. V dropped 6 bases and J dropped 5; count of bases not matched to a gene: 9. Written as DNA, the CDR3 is TGTGCCAGCAGCCTGCGGGGGGCCGGGGACAATGAGCAGTTCTTC. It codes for CASSLRGAGDNEQFF.